The next 9 T cell receptor beta chains were all read from a single sample in a study of T cell changes during pregnancy in multiple sclerosis. TCRdb's copy holds only in-frame clones and misses some; the assay was immunoSEQ multiplex PCR. The sample contains 30,000 to 45,000 clones, about 91% of which appear only once. Sample: CD8+ T cells from peripheral blood mononuclear cells, taken after pregnancy. All receptors derive from a female donor with multiple sclerosis, enrolled in a pregnancy study.

V and J are TRBV7-6 and TRBJ2-1; TRBD2 agrees at 10 bases. Germline V gives CDR1 SGHVS, CDR2 FNYEAQ. The ends lost 0 bases at V and 7 bases at J; junction bases unmatched: 18. The CDR3 runs to 20 residues. Written as DNA, the CDR3 is TGTGCCAGCAGCTTAGCATCCCCCCGCGGACTAGCGGACCCGGGGAATGAGCAGTTCTTC. This sequence encodes CASSLASPRGLADPGNEQFF.

A remark on this clone: Other nucleotide sequences in the sample specify the same CDR3. The rearrangement joins TRBV27 to TRBJ2-7, with 8 bases matching TRBD1. V trimming: 6 bases; J trimming: 2 bases; junction bases outside the gene matches: 6. Germline CDR1 and CDR2: MNHEY and SMNVEV (reference sequence). The CDR3 has 14 residues. The DNA of the CDR3 is TGTGCCAGCAGCCTAGGACAGGGCGCCTACGAGCAGTACTTC. It yields the protein CASSLGQGAYEQYF.

The V and J genes are TRBV4-2 and TRBJ2-7, with 8 bases identical to TRBD1. The length of the CDR3 is 16 residues. V dropped 4 bases and J dropped 0; count of bases not matched to a gene: 8. Germline CDR1 LGHNA, CDR2 YNFKEQ. CDR3 protein: CASSRSRDRSSYEQYF. In DNA form, the CDR3 reads TGTGCCAGCAGCCGTTCCCGGGACAGGTCCTCCTACGAGCAGTACTTC.

The chain combines TRBV9 with TRBJ2-3; D unresolved. CDR3 length equals 12 residues. Germline CDR1 SGDLS, CDR2 YYNGEE. V lost 1 base, J lost 4 bases, and 4 bases lay in between. This CDR3 reads CASSVNSDTQYF. The CDR3 nucleotides are TGTGCCAGCAGCGTAAACTCAGATACGCAGTATTTT.

The V gene is TRBV5-4, the J gene TRBJ2-1; 8 bases agree with TRBD1. The CDR3 is 17 amino acids. CDR1 is SGHNT and CDR2 is YYREEE in the germline V gene (reference sequence). With 3 bases clipped from V and 9 bases from J, the junction kept 17 bases outside the gene matches. The CDR3 loop reads CASSWDPDRAGLSEQFF. CDR3 DNA sequence: TGTGCCAGCAGCTGGGACCCGGACAGGGCAGGTTTGAGTGAGCAGTTCTTC.

This clone was found once. The chain couples TRBV27 to TRBJ2-2; D remains ambiguous. V dropped 4 bases and J dropped 6 bases, with 3 bases sitting between them. CDR1 and CDR2 from the germline V gene are MNHEY and SMNVEV (reference sequence). The CDR3 loop spans 11 amino acids. CDR3 in amino acids: CASSSSGELFF. CDR3 nucleotide sequence: TGTGCCAGCAGTTCGTCCGGGGAGCTGTTTTTT.

The CDR3 reads CASSGRDSRADEQYF. The CDR3 DNA reads TGTGCCAGCAGCGGACGCGACAGCCGGGCGGACGAGCAGTACTTC. J is TRBJ2-7 and V is TRBV21-1; TRBD1 was called by the table and not checked on the DNA. TRBV21-1 corresponds to a pseudogene. This CDR3 is built from 15 residues.

The chain has TRBV7-3 and TRBJ2-3, with 9 bases that match TRBD2. The CDR3 extends over 16 amino acids. Unmatched junction bases numbered 9, after V lost 4 bases and J lost 4 bases. Per the germline V gene, CDR1 is SGHTA and CDR2 is FQGTGA. As DNA, the CDR3 is TGTGCCAGCAGCTCAGGGGCGGGGGGGCACGCAGATACGCAGTATTTT. This encodes CASSSGAGGHADTQYF. The variable domain in full, completed from reference TRBV7-3 and TRBJ2-3, reads GAGVSQTPSNKVTEKGKYVELRCDPISGHTALYWYRQSLGQGPEFLIYFQGTGAADDSGLPNDRFFAVRPEGSVSTLKIQRTERGDSAVYLCASSSGAGGHADTQYFGPGTRLTVL.

This rearrangement joins TRBV11-1 to TRBJ2-1; 9 bases line up with TRBD2. CDR1 is SGHAT and CDR2 is FQDESV in the germline V gene (reference sequence). With V trimmed by 6 bases and J by 3 bases, 0 bases remained unmatched. The CDR3 runs 13 residues. The chain's CDR3 is CASRTSGYNEQFF. The CDR3 DNA reads as TGTGCCAGCAGGACTAGCGGCTACAATGAGCAGTTCTTC. Full variable domain (outside the CDR3, taken from reference TRBV11-1 and TRBJ2-1): EAEVAQSPRYKITEKSQAVAFWCDPISGHATLYWYRQILGQGPELLVQFQDESVVDDSQLPKDRFSAERLKGVDSTLKIQPAELGDSAMYLCASRTSGYNEQFFGPGTRLTVL.